The 11 T cell receptor beta chains given below trace back to one sample, sequenced in a study of molecular identifiers for immune sequencing clone quantification. TCRdb itself ran the PCR reads through MiXCR, one entry per CDR3 protein. The sample yields about half a million distinct CDR3 sequences, 25% seen once. Sequencing was done on a sample of naive CD8+ T cells from blood, with Jurkat cell RNA spiked in. Sample subset: FACS-sorted CD8+CD4-CCR7+CD45RA+ naive T cells. These receptors originate from a human donor in good health. Some libraries in this study had Jurkat cell RNA spiked in.

A remark on this clonotype: A junction boundary mismatches the germline segment, possibly from a read error. This chain links TRBV7-7 with TRBJ2-5, with D unresolved. CDR3 size: 13 residues. Germline V gives CDR1 SSHAT, CDR2 FNYEAQ (reference sequence). In DNA, the CDR3 is TGTGCTAGCAGCCAGGACGGCCCAGAGACCCAGTACTTC. Translating gives CASSQDGPETQYF.

This clonotype was seen only a few times. This sequence joins TRBV4-3 and TRBJ2-2; TRBD1 might be the D (6 bases). The CDR3 runs 15 residues. Trimming stripped 0 bases from V and 5 bases from J, with 10 bases between. Germline V lookup: CDR1 LGHNA, CDR2 YSLEER. This chain's CDR3 is CASSQEMGATGELFF. The CDR3 nucleotides are TGCGCCAGCAGCCAAGAGATGGGGGCGACCGGGGAGCTGTTTTTT.

V usage is TRBV9 and J usage is TRBJ2-7; maybe TRBD2 (5 bases). Germline loops: CDR1 SGDLS, CDR2 YYNGEE. CDR3 size: 16 residues. Trimming removed 0 bases from V and 0 bases from J, with 13 bases in between. CDR3 nucleotide sequence: TGTGCCAGCAGCGTAGGAGGTCAAGCGGACTCCTACGAGCAGTACTTC. It specifies CASSVGGQADSYEQYF.

This chain links TRBV4-1 with TRBJ1-3; 7 bases align to TRBD1. The CDR3 consists of 16 residues. Germline values: CDR1 MGHRA, CDR2 YSYEKL. V lost 3 bases, J lost 0 bases, and 5 bases stayed unmatched. Here the CDR3 reads CASSHEGQISGNTIYF. CDR3 nucleotide sequence: TGCGCCAGCAGCCATGAGGGACAGATCTCTGGAAACACCATATATTTT.

The sample holds many counts of this clonotype. The V and J genes are TRBV9 and TRBJ2-3; no reliable D call. CDR3 length equals 16 residues. In germline, CDR1 is SGDLS, CDR2 YYNGEE. V lost 0 bases and J 0 bases, leaving 11 bases between the germline ends. The CDR3 DNA follows: TGTGCCAGCAGCGTAGCGTGGAGTTTCAGCACAGATACGCAGTATTTT. Amino acids: CASSVAWSFSTDTQYF.

This clonotype has a count of ten or more. This chain connects TRBV7-6 to TRBJ2-5; D might be TRBD2 (6 bases). The CDR3 contains 15 residues. V was shortened by 5 bases and J by 3 bases, with 16 bases between the two germline ends. Germline V lookup: CDR1 SGHVS, CDR2 FNYEAQ. The CDR3 nucleotides are TGTGCCAGCAGCGACCTGAGCGGGCCTAAAGAGACCCAGTACTTC. This sequence encodes CASSDLSGPKETQYF. Full variable domain (missing parts from reference TRBV7-6 and TRBJ2-5): GAGVSQSPRYKVTKRGQDVALRCDPISGHVSLYWYRQALGQGPEFLTYFNYEAQQDKSGLPNDRFSAERPEGSISTLTIQRTEQRDSAMYRCASSDLSGPKETQYFGPGTRLLVL.

V and J are TRBV12-3 or TRBV12-4 and TRBJ1-4, with TRBD1 as a possible D gene (5 bases). V was pared by 7 bases and J by 8 bases, with 20 bases between. The CDR3 has 15 amino acids. CDR3 in DNA: TGTGCCAGCAAGACACTGGGGAGGGGAGGGGAAAAACTGTTTTTT. This gives the protein CASKTLGRGGEKLFF.

The CDR3 sequence is CASSHAALVDTQYF. The CDR3 nucleotides read TGTGCCAGCAGTCATGCCGCCTTGGTAGATACGCAGTATTTT. The V and J genes are TRBV12-3 or TRBV12-4 and TRBJ2-3; D remains unclear. CDR3 length: 14 residues. Trimming stripped 5 bases from V and 5 bases from J, with 14 bases between.

This clonotype was detected only once. This chain joins TRBV3-1 and TRBJ1-1; D unclear. Germline V gene lookup returns CDR1 LGHDT and CDR2 YNNKEL (reference sequence). The CDR3 has 14 amino acids. V was pared by 4 bases and J by 0 bases, with 9 bases between. Here the CDR3 DNA reads TGTGCCAGCAGCCTCCGCCCGATGAACACTGAAGCTTTCTTT. This gives the protein CASSLRPMNTEAFF.

The V gene is TRBV27, the J gene TRBJ2-7, with D uncertain. The V end lost 2 bases, the J end lost 4 bases, and 15 bases lay between the germline ends. The CDR3 spans 15 residues. The V gene's germline CDR1 is MNHEY and CDR2 SMNVEV (reference sequence). CDR3 in amino acids: CASSLGPGIKYEQYF. The CDR3, as DNA: TGTGCCAGCAGTTTAGGTCCGGGCATAAAGTACGAGCAGTACTTC.

The chain is built from TRBV12-3 or TRBV12-4 and TRBJ2-3, with D possibly matching TRBD2 (6 bases). This CDR3 has 12 residues. Trimming took off 10 bases at V and 9 bases at J, with 17 bases between the two ends. This chain's CDR3 is CAIAGLEGTQYF. The DNA for the CDR3 is TGTGCCATCGCGGGGCTCGAGGGCACGCAGTATTTT.